The 15 T cell receptor beta chains reported below all come from one sample, sequenced in a study of blood T cell repertoires in COVID-19. Here immunoSEQ multiplex PCR was the method, and the copy in TCRdb shows in-frame clones only, minus some. The sample lists around 150,000 clones; roughly 74% were seen once. Input material: peripheral blood. The receptors shown here come from a woman of 80 years or more with acute or convalescent COVID-19.

This clone was picked up a small number of times. The J gene is TRBJ2-3, the V gene TRBV5-1; 13 bases are shared with TRBD2. V was clipped by 4 bases and J by 3 bases; unmatched bases: 5. The V gene's germline CDR1 is SGHRS and CDR2 YFSETQ. The CDR3 loop spans 16 amino acids. This CDR3 is CASSRGLAGETDTQYF. As DNA, the CDR3 is TGCGCCAGCAGCCGTGGACTAGCGGGAGAGACAGATACGCAGTATTTT.

This chain links TRBV12-3 or TRBV12-4 with TRBJ2-1; the D gene is possibly TRBD2 (6 bases). The V end lost 3 bases, the J end lost 4 bases, and 7 bases lay between the germline ends. The CDR3 extends over 13 amino acids. Written as DNA, the CDR3 is TGTGCCAGCAGTTTGGGGGGTTACAATGAGCAGTTCTTC. Protein product: CASSLGGYNEQFF.

V and J are TRBV7-9 and TRBJ2-6; D unclear. Germline lookup yields CDR1 SEHNR and CDR2 FQNEAQ (reference sequence). Trimming removed 2 bases from V and 0 bases from J, with 11 bases in between. The CDR3 runs to 17 residues. The CDR3 region has the DNA TGTGCCAGCAGCTTAATGGGCGTGGGCTCTGGGGCCAACGTCCTGACTTTC. Protein: CASSLMGVGSGANVLTF.

Only one count was recorded for this clone. CDR3 sequence reads: CASSMQGLAGKETQYF. In nucleotides, the CDR3 is TGCGCCAGCAGCATGCAGGGACTAGCGGGGAAAGAGACCCAGTACTTC. The chain carries TRBV5-1 and TRBJ2-5; the match to TRBD2 covers 13 bases. CDR3 size: 16 residues. After removal of 4 bases from V and 3 bases from J, the junction contained 6 bases not matched to a gene. Germline V gives CDR1 SGHRS, CDR2 YFSETQ.

V usage is TRBV28 and J usage is TRBJ2-7; 13 nucleotides line up with TRBD2. The CDR3 has 15 residues. Germline CDR1 is MDHEN and CDR2 is SYDVKM. Germline trimming cut 6 bases from V and 2 bases from J; bases unmatched to any gene: 4. This CDR3 reads CASSQGLAGTYEQYF. The CDR3 nucleotides are TGTGCCAGCAGCCAGGGACTAGCGGGAACCTACGAGCAGTACTTC.

V usage is TRBV2 and J usage is TRBJ1-4, with unresolved D. This CDR3 has 12 residues. V lost 2 bases, J lost 7 bases, and 5 bases lay in between. In germline, CDR1 is SNHLY, CDR2 FYNNEI. The CDR3 sequence: CASSEYSEKLFF. CDR3 DNA: TGTGCCAGCAGTGAATACAGTGAAAAACTGTTTTTT.

In DNA form, the CDR3 reads TGTGCCAGCAGCTTGGGGACAAATCGCGGCTACACCTTC. Amino acid sequence: CASSLGTNRGYTF. V and J are TRBV7-2 and TRBJ1-2; D is perhaps TRBD1 (6 bases). The germline V gene encodes CDR1 SGHTA and CDR2 FQGNSA. The CDR3 has 13 residues. Trimming stripped 3 bases from V and 8 bases from J, with 13 bases between.

This clone was counted between two and nine times. The genes are TRBV12-3 or TRBV12-4 and TRBJ1-5; a possible D gene is TRBD1 (5 bases). This CDR3 comprises 13 residues. The V end was cut by 1 base, the J end by 9 bases, with 10 bases between. This CDR3 is CASSLGGRGPQHF. CDR3 DNA sequence: TGTGCCAGCAGTTTAGGAGGAAGGGGGCCCCAGCATTTT.

This clone was seen a few times. This sequence joins TRBV21-1 and TRBJ1-1; the table assigns TRBD1, which was not confirmed against the DNA. TRBV21-1 is classified as a pseudogene. The CDR3 has 17 residues. The CDR3: CASSKGVPQVGDTEAFF. DNA of the CDR3: TGTGCCAGCAGCAAAGGGGTCCCACAGGTCGGAGACACTGAAGCTTTCTTT.

This clone has only one observation. The chain carries TRBV6-5 and TRBJ1-2, with D possibly TRBD1 on 5 matching bases. The germline CDR1 and CDR2 sequences are MNHEY and SVGAGI. The CDR3 spans 15 residues. Trimming shortened V by 2 bases and J by 2 bases, and 12 bases separated the two germline ends. The CDR3 protein is CASSYGGATNYGYTF. CDR3 nucleotides: TGTGCCAGCAGTTACGGTGGGGCGACAAACTATGGCTACACCTTC.

The gene calls are TRBV19 and TRBJ1-4, with 9 bases fitting TRBD1. Germline V gene sequence: CDR1 LNHDA, CDR2 SQIVND (reference sequence). This CDR3 is 14 amino acids long. V was pared by 6 bases and J by 7 bases, with 6 bases of the junction left unmatched. CDR3 residues: CASSDTGGTEKLFF. CDR3 DNA sequence: TGTGCCAGTAGCGATACAGGGGGCACTGAAAAACTGTTTTTT.

The chain couples TRBV28 to TRBJ2-3, with TRBD1 matching over 7 bases. Looked up from germline, CDR1 is MDHEN and CDR2 is SYDVKM. V was pared by 8 bases and J by 4 bases, with 6 bases of the junction left unmatched. The CDR3 runs 13 residues. CDR3 sequence: CASAWQGADTQYF. The CDR3 bases are TGTGCCAGCGCCTGGCAGGGGGCAGATACGCAGTATTTT.

J is TRBJ1-5 and V is TRBV5-6; no definite D call. Trimming took off 0 bases at V and 7 bases at J, with 11 bases between the two ends. The CDR3 is made up of 14 amino acids. Germline CDR1 reads SGHDT; CDR2 reads YYEEEE. The CDR3 is CASSLAGSIQPQHF. CDR3 nucleotide sequence: TGTGCCAGCAGCTTGGCCGGGTCCATCCAGCCCCAGCATTTT.

The chain couples TRBV30 to TRBJ2-2; unclear D gene. The CDR3 loop spans 14 amino acids. Germline-derived CDR1 and CDR2 are GTSNPN and SVGIG (reference sequence). The V and J ends lost 3 bases and 1 base respectively, with 9 bases between them. The CDR3 spells CAWRAGQNTGELFF. The CDR3 coding sequence is TGTGCCTGGAGGGCTGGCCAGAACACCGGGGAGCTGTTTTTT.

The chain joins TRBV11-3 to TRBJ2-7; 7 bases agree with TRBD1. CDR1 SGHNT and CDR2 YENEEA come from the germline V gene. CDR3 size: 14 residues. The junction had 6 bases not matched to a gene; V was cut back by 5 bases and J by 2 bases. CDR3 nucleotide sequence: TGTGCCAGCAGCCCCTGGGACAGACCCTACGAGCAGTACTTC. Its protein product is CASSPWDRPYEQYF.